This T cell receptor beta chain was captured by sequencing in a study of T-cell memory formation after mild COVID-19. Trimming took 5 bases from V and 11 from J, leaving 16 bases between them. The CDR3 extends over 13 amino acids. Per germline, CDR1 SGHTA and CDR2 FQGNSA. TCRdb analysed the 5' RACE reads with MiXCR anew, one entry per CDR3 protein. The data hold 180,000 or so distinct CDR3 sequences, with roughly 17% observed a single time. The chain has TRBV7-2 and TRBJ1-5; D gene ambiguous. The sequenced sample consisted of PBMCs or a T cell subset sorted from them (not recorded which). This sequence originates from an adult woman who had mild COVID-19 (a few samples of this study predate the infection). Cell type and time point are not known. The CDR3 nucleotides read TGTGCCAGCAGCGCAGAGGTGGGGTGGTCCCAGCATTTT. As protein: CASSAEVGWSQHF.